This TCR beta chain was documented in a study of response to subunit inactivated influenza vaccine. Study-level findings and limits: After each seasonal influenza vaccination, few new T cells are recruited, the authors suggested.

The sample holds many counts of this clonotype. Its antigen is not known. Each CDR3 protein is one row after TCRdb ran MiXCR on the RT-PCR reads. In the table there are about 500,000 distinct CDR3 sequences, 15% to 20% of which are singletons. This CDR3 spans 15 amino acids. Unmatched junction bases numbered 9, after V lost 7 bases and J lost 6 bases. This TCR derives from a man between 50 and 75 years old who received an inactivated influenza vaccine. The V gene is TRBV12-3 or TRBV12-4, the J gene TRBJ2-1; 10 positions agree with TRBD2. The sequences come from CD4+ T cells sorted from PBMCs, collected less than 25 months after vaccination. The CDR3 DNA follows: TGTGCCAGCACCGAGGGACTAGCGCAATTCAATGAGCAGTTCTTC. Translation gives CASTEGLAQFNEQFF.